This paragraph reports one T cell receptor beta chain. Its antigen is unknown. The entry originates in a study of beta chain features in type 1 diabetes. Looking at the study overall: Sorted cells, 107,917,701 in number, were examined across all samples. Study findings and constraints: Naive, central memory and Treg TCRB repertoires seemed to resemble each other more closely in patients than they did in healthy donors. Within each of all four CD4+ subsets, Type 1 diabetes patients had TCRB CDR3s that were moderately but significantly shorter. PCR might favor shorter templates, equally in patients and controls.

The authors reverse transcribed all of the isolated RNA, so sequencing captured expressed TCRB transcripts. Profiling relied on immunoSEQ multiplex PCR, and the TCRdb table lists in-frame clones only, not all of them. The sample has 120,000 or so clones; roughly 17% are singletons. Germline V gene sequence: CDR1 SEHNR, CDR2 FQNEAQ (reference sequence). The CDR3 length is 13 residues. With 1 base removed from V and 7 bases from J, the gap between germline ends came to 8 bases. The authors sorted CD4+ naive, central memory, regulatory and stem cell-like memory cells via CD45RO/CCR7/CD25/CD127/CD95/CD27.

The receptor's source is a man between 18 and 35 years old with type 1 diabetes. The chain joins TRBV7-9 to TRBJ1-5; D unclear. The sample was central memory CD4+ T cells from blood. For the CDR3, the DNA is TGTGCCAGCAGCTTAGAGGGTAGACAGCCCCAGCATTTT. This encodes CASSLEGRQPQHF.